These 29 T cell receptor beta chains were all obtained from the same sample, sequenced in a study of somatic mutations in cytotoxic T cells in rheumatoid arthritis (dated by TCRdb to about 2017). Libraries were constructed by the immunoSEQ multiplex PCR assay. The clones in this table, taken by TCRdb from immuneACCESS, are in-frame only. Not every clone is retained; where verified, under half of the shortfall comes from an unresolved V gene, and the cause of the rest is unknown. The sample table contains 6,000 to 8,500 clones; only one count was recorded for over 75% of them. Around 28% of the sample is in the top ten clones. The sequenced sample consisted of CD8+ T cells sorted from blood. The receptor set was obtained from a woman aged 70 to 79 with rheumatoid arthritis.

The chain couples TRBV9 to TRBJ2-1; no definite D call. The CDR3 extends over 13 amino acids. Trimming removed 0 bases at V and 10 bases at J, with 11 bases between. The germline CDR1 and CDR2 sequences are SGDLS and YYNGEE. CDR3 region: CASSVESFREQFF. CDR3 DNA: TGTGCCAGCAGCGTAGAGAGTTTTCGAGAGCAGTTCTTC.

The J gene is TRBJ1-1, the V gene TRBV5-5; 10 bases match TRBD1. The germline gives CDR1 SGHKS, CDR2 YYEKEE (reference sequence). This CDR3 is 18 amino acids long. V trimming: 2 bases; J trimming: 5 bases; junction bases outside the gene matches: 15. For the CDR3, the DNA is TGTGCCAGCAGCTTCTCGACACTGGACAGGGGGGTCGGTACTGAAGCTTTCTTT. Amino acids: CASSFSTLDRGVGTEAFF.

The chain has TRBV5-6 and TRBJ1-1; the match to TRBD1 covers 9 bases. V lost 0 bases to trimming and J lost 5 bases; unmatched junction nucleotides: 2. CDR1 is SGHDT and CDR2 is YYEEEE in the germline V gene. This CDR3 region has 14 residues. CDR3 amino acids: CASSLDRGLTEAFF. In nucleotides, the CDR3 is TGTGCCAGCAGCTTGGACAGGGGGCTTACTGAAGCTTTCTTT. Filled out from reference TRBV5-6 and TRBJ1-1, the complete variable domain reads DAGVTQSPTHLIKTRGQQVTLRCSPKSGHDTVSWYQQALGQGPQFIFQYYEEEERQRGNFPDRFSGHQFPNYSSELNVNALLLGDSALYLCASSLDRGLTEAFFGQGTRLTVV.

The rearrangement joins TRBV11-2 to TRBJ2-1; 10 positions match TRBD2. J was trimmed by 2 bases and V by 7 bases; bases with no gene match: 5. CDR1 is SGHAT and CDR2 is FQNNGV in the germline V gene. CDR3 length equals 15 residues. CDR3 DNA: TGTGCCAGCATCCAGAGCGGGGGGGCCTACAATGAGCAGTTCTTC. It specifies CASIQSGGAYNEQFF.

The chain recombines TRBV9 with TRBJ1-1; 8 bases agree with TRBD1. The CDR3 consists of 16 residues. Germline trimming cut 4 bases from V and 5 bases from J; bases unmatched to any gene: 13. The germline V gene has CDR1 SGDLS and CDR2 YYNGEE. The CDR3 bases are TGTGCCAGCAGCCCAGAGATCAGGGGGCTGTTAACTGAAGCTTTCTTT. Residues: CASSPEIRGLLTEAFF.

The gene calls are TRBV10-3 and TRBJ2-2; 9 bases match TRBD1. Germline CDR1 ENHRY, CDR2 SYGVKD. V shed 7 bases, J shed 2 bases, and the junction held 11 bases outside the gene matches. This CDR3 spans 17 amino acids. The CDR3 sequence: CAITTEQGAFNTGELFF. CDR3 in DNA: TGTGCCATCACTACTGAACAGGGGGCTTTTAACACCGGGGAGCTGTTTTTT.

J is TRBJ2-5 and V is TRBV10-3; 7 nucleotides line up with TRBD2. The germline CDR1 and CDR2 sequences are ENHRY and SYGVKD. Germline trimming cut 6 bases from V and 0 bases from J; bases unmatched to any gene: 4. The CDR3 runs 14 residues. The CDR3 bases are TGTGCCATCAGGAAGGGAGGGAACCAAGAGACCCAGTACTTC. Its translation: CAIRKGGNQETQYF.

This clone was counted between two and nine times. This chain uses TRBV7-9 with TRBJ2-1; possibly TRBD2 for D (5 bases). Trimming removed 0 bases at V and 3 bases at J, with 12 bases between. Germline lookup yields CDR1 SEHNR and CDR2 FQNEAQ (reference sequence). The CDR3 has 16 amino acids. CDR3 nucleotide sequence: TGTGCCAGCAGCTTAGCGCGGCTAGCAATCTACAATGAGCAGTTCTTC. Amino acid sequence: CASSLARLAIYNEQFF.

This chain joins TRBV9 and TRBJ2-2; no firm D call. The germline gives CDR1 SGDLS, CDR2 YYNGEE. This CDR3 region has 12 residues. The V and J ends lost 3 bases and 6 bases respectively, with 6 bases between them. Here the CDR3 reads CASSARPGELFF. In DNA, the CDR3 is TGTGCCAGCAGCGCCCGTCCCGGGGAGCTGTTTTTT.

This clone was seen more than once but under ten times. The V gene is TRBV15, the J gene TRBJ2-5; 9 bases line up with TRBD1. The germline V gene encodes CDR1 LNHNV and CDR2 YYDKDF (reference sequence). This CDR3 is 13 amino acids long. V trimming: 1 base; J trimming: 13 bases; junction bases outside the gene matches: 7. Here the CDR3 reads CATSRAGDRERYF. CDR3 nucleotide sequence: TGTGCCACCAGCAGAGCGGGGGACAGGGAAAGGTACTTC.

This chain links TRBV29-1 with TRBJ1-2, with D possibly being TRBD1 (5 bases). CDR3 size: 11 residues. Trimming took off 7 bases at V and 6 bases at J, with 12 bases between the two ends. The V gene's germline CDR1 is SQVTM and CDR2 ANQGSEA. CDR3 sequence reads: CSGAWGDGYTF. Written as DNA, the CDR3 is TGCAGCGGCGCGTGGGGGGATGGCTACACCTTC.

The V call is TRBV7-9, the J call TRBJ1-1; D is possibly TRBD1 (6 bases). Germline loops: CDR1 SEHNR, CDR2 FQNEAQ (reference sequence). Trimming removed 2 bases from V and 0 bases from J, with 16 bases in between. The CDR3 is 17 residues long. CDR3 sequence reads: CASSLTGRGALNTEAFF. In DNA form, the CDR3 reads TGTGCCAGCAGCTTAACGGGTCGGGGGGCTTTGAACACTGAAGCTTTCTTT.

V usage is TRBV7-9 and J usage is TRBJ2-3, with D perhaps TRBD2 (6 bases). The germline V gene has CDR1 SEHNR and CDR2 FQNEAQ (reference sequence). V gave up 7 bases and J gave up 4 bases, with 21 bases separating them. The CDR3 has 16 residues. DNA for the CDR3: TGTGCCAGCACCCCCCCGGACGGAGGGATGGCAGATACGCAGTATTTT. This translates into CASTPPDGGMADTQYF.

The rearrangement uses TRBV6-4 and TRBJ2-1; possibly TRBD1 for D (6 bases). The CDR3 loop spans 16 amino acids. Between the trimmed V and J ends, which lost 5 bases and 4 bases, there was a span of 18 bases. CDR1 and CDR2 from the germline V gene are MRHNA and SNTAGT. In DNA, the CDR3 is TGTGCCAGCAGTTTACAGGGCACCGATGGGTACAATGAGCAGTTCTTC. This sequence encodes CASSLQGTDGYNEQFF.

The V gene is TRBV6-1, the J gene TRBJ2-3; 8 bases line up with TRBD1. V shed 0 bases, J shed 0 bases, and the junction held 8 bases outside the gene matches. CDR1 is MNHNS, CDR2 SASEGT, per germline. This CDR3 is 18 amino acids long. The CDR3 sequence: CASSEAPGTGDSTDTQYF. CDR3 in DNA: TGTGCCAGCAGTGAAGCCCCCGGGACAGGCGATAGCACAGATACGCAGTATTTT.

This clone was seen once. The rearrangement links TRBV30 to TRBJ2-7, with 8 bases aligning to TRBD1. With V trimmed by 5 bases and J by 5 bases, 14 bases remained unmatched. The germline gives CDR1 GTSNPN, CDR2 SVGIG (reference sequence). This CDR3 region has 15 residues. DNA for the CDR3: TGTGCCTGGCGGACAGGGCGCGGCCCACGTGACGAGCAGTACTTC. Its translation is CAWRTGRGPRDEQYF.

The rearrangement links TRBV19 to TRBJ2-1, with a possible D match to TRBD2 (6 bases). Trimming shortened V by 6 bases and J by 2 bases, and 8 bases separated the two germline ends. Germline-derived CDR1 and CDR2 are LNHDA and SQIVND (reference sequence). The CDR3 covers 13 residues. CDR3 in amino acids: CASRAGTYNEQFF. The CDR3 DNA reads as TGTGCCAGTAGGGCGGGAACCTACAATGAGCAGTTCTTC.

This chain links TRBV9 with TRBJ2-7, with a tentative D call TRBD2 (5 bases). CDR3 length: 15 residues. Germline loops: CDR1 SGDLS, CDR2 YYNGEE. Trimming took 0 bases from V and 0 from J, leaving 10 bases between them. The CDR3: CASSVGVGSSYEQYF. The CDR3 DNA follows: TGTGCCAGCAGCGTAGGCGTAGGGAGCTCCTACGAGCAGTACTTC.

This clone is a singleton in its sample. This sequence joins TRBV11-3 and TRBJ2-4; possibly TRBD1 for D (6 bases). Germline assignment: CDR1 SGHNT and CDR2 YENEEA. The CDR3 totals 17 residues. Trimming removed 4 bases at V and 3 bases at J, with 19 bases between. The chain's CDR3 is CASSWSHRVIGKNIQYF. DNA for the CDR3: TGTGCCAGCAGCTGGTCCCACAGGGTCATTGGCAAAAACATTCAGTACTTC.

The gene calls are TRBV20-1 and TRBJ2-1; D ambiguous. Trimming took 0 bases from V and 6 from J, leaving 3 bases between them. Germline CDR1 DFQATT, CDR2 SNEGSKA (reference sequence). The CDR3 is made up of 11 amino acids. CDR3 bases: TGCAGTGCTAGAGAGGCCAATGAGCAGTTCTTC. This translates into CSAREANEQFF.

For the CDR3, the DNA is TGTGCCAGCAGCTTAGAGGGGAACTATGGCTACACCTTC. Amino acids: CASSLEGNYGYTF. The chain carries TRBV7-9 and TRBJ1-2; maybe TRBD1 (5 bases). CDR3 size: 13 residues. Germline lookup yields CDR1 SEHNR and CDR2 FQNEAQ (reference sequence). Trimming cost V 1 base and J 2 bases, with 5 bases left between them. Looking up the rest from reference TRBV7-9 and TRBJ1-2 gives the full variable domain: DTGVSQNPRHKITKRGQNVTFRCDPISEHNRLYWYRQTLGQGPEFLTYFQNEAQLEKSRLLSDRFSAERPKGSFSTLEIQRTEQGDSAMYLCASSLEGNYGYTFGSGTRLTVV.

V usage is TRBV6-1 and J usage is TRBJ1-2; the match to TRBD1 covers 11 bases. The CDR3 spans 15 residues. Germline V CDR1 and CDR2: MNHNS, SASEGT. V was clipped by 6 bases and J by 8 bases; unmatched bases: 11. The DNA of the CDR3 is TGTGCCAGCAGCAGGACAGGGGGCGGAAGTCGAGGCTACACCTTC. Translation gives CASSRTGGGSRGYTF.

The genes are TRBV15 and TRBJ2-7; a weak D match, TRBD1 (6 bases). CDR3 length: 14 residues. Germline V gene lookup returns CDR1 LNHNV and CDR2 YYDKDF (reference sequence). Trimming removed 4 bases at V and 2 bases at J, with 12 bases between. CDR3 nucleotides: TGTGCCACCAGCAACCGGGACACCCCCTACGAGCAGTACTTC. Protein product: CATSNRDTPYEQYF. The full variable domain, completed using reference TRBV15 and TRBJ2-7, is DAMVIQNPRYQVTQFGKPVTLSCSQTLNHNVMYWYQQKSSQAPKLLFHYYDKDFNNEADTPDNFQSRRPNTSFCFLDIRSPGLGDTAMYLCATSNRDTPYEQYFGPGTRLTVT.

The chain recombines TRBV7-6 with TRBJ2-7; D possibly corresponds to TRBD2 (7 bases). V gave up 5 bases and J gave up 6 bases, with 17 bases separating them. The CDR3 is 14 amino acids. Per the germline V gene, CDR1 is SGHVS and CDR2 is FNYEAQ. Here the CDR3 reads CASSPRGGTIEQYF. CDR3 nucleotide sequence: TGTGCCAGCAGCCCCAGGGGTGGGACTATCGAGCAGTACTTC.

The J gene is TRBJ2-7, the V gene TRBV11-3; TRBD1 agrees at 11 bases. Germline V gives CDR1 SGHNT, CDR2 YENEEA. V gave up 3 bases and J gave up 3 bases; unmatched junction bases: 4. The CDR3 length is 15 residues. The CDR3 here is CASSFGTGGGYEQYF. The CDR3 DNA is TGTGCCAGCAGCTTTGGGACAGGGGGAGGCTACGAGCAGTACTTC.

This clone was seen a single time. The chain uses TRBV9 and TRBJ2-6, with a weak D call TRBD1 (6 bases). The V gene lost 3 bases and the J gene lost 4 bases, with 14 bases spanning the gap. This CDR3 is built from 16 residues. CDR1 is SGDLS and CDR2 is YYNGEE in the germline V gene. CDR3 nucleotide sequence: TGTGCCAGCAGCGCGGACACAGGGTCCGGGGCCAACGTCCTGACTTTC. Encoded protein: CASSADTGSGANVLTF.

The chain joins TRBV6-1 to TRBJ2-7; D may be TRBD2 (5 bases). In germline, CDR1 is MNHNS, CDR2 SASEGT. V shed 0 bases and J shed 3 bases, with 12 bases lying between them. The CDR3 covers 15 residues. CDR3 in amino acids: CASSEAERLLYEQYF. CDR3 sequence (DNA): TGTGCCAGCAGTGAAGCGGAGAGACTACTCTACGAGCAGTACTTC.

This chain links TRBV4-1 with TRBJ2-3, with 7 nucleotides matching TRBD2. The CDR3 has 16 amino acids. V was clipped by 1 base and J by 2 bases; unmatched bases: 6. Germline V gene data show CDR1 as MGHRA and CDR2 as YSYEKL. The CDR3 reads CASSQAGGRTTDTQYF. CDR3 nucleotide sequence: TGCGCCAGCAGCCAAGCCGGGGGGAGGACCACAGATACGCAGTATTTT.

The chain combines TRBV29-1 with TRBJ2-7; D possibly corresponds to TRBD2 (5 bases). The CDR3 totals 10 residues. CDR1 SQVTM and CDR2 ANQGSEA come from the germline V gene. V lost 7 bases and J lost 7, with 11 bases in between. CDR3 bases: TGCAGCGCCTCTTGGGAGGAGCAGTACTTC. Its protein product is CSASWEEQYF.